What follows are 6 T cell receptor beta chains derived from one specimen sequenced in a study of neurological immune-mediated disorders. TCRdb re-analysed the 5' RACE reads in MiXCR, keeping a single row per CDR3 protein. The sample has about 52,000 distinct CDR3 sequences, more than 3.5% seen once. Sequenced material: PBMCs. The receptor source for this set is a man in his 60s with multiple sclerosis.

This clonotype has ten or more counts. The chain couples TRBV20-1 to TRBJ2-3; 7 nucleotides align to TRBD1. V shed 2 bases and J 2 bases; nucleotides not matched to a gene: 7. The CDR3 length is 15 residues. Germline CDR1 reads DFQATT; CDR2 reads SNEGSKA (reference sequence). The CDR3 DNA reads as TGCAGTGCTAGAACCGACAGGGTGACCACAGATACGCAGTATTTT. Translation: CSARTDRVTTDTQYF.

This clonotype occurred many times. The CDR3 DNA reads TGTGCCACCAGTGATCTCGTCGGCCAGAAAGCTTTCTTT. Protein sequence: CATSDLVGQKAFF. V gene TRBV24-1 combines with J gene TRBJ1-1; D ambiguous. Germline-derived CDR1 and CDR2 are KGHDR and SFDVKD. The CDR3 has 13 amino acids. Trimming stripped 3 bases from V and 9 bases from J, with 13 bases between.

This clonotype was seen ten or more times. CDR3: CASSPIAGPTNEQFF. CDR3 DNA: TGTGCCAGCAGTCCTATAGCGGGACCGACGAACGAGCAGTTCTTC. The V and J genes are TRBV6-5 and TRBJ2-1; 8 nucleotides align to TRBD2. The CDR3 is made up of 15 amino acids. Germline V CDR1 and CDR2: MNHEY, SVGAGI. V lost 5 bases and J lost 10; bases outside the gene matches: 13.

As to this clonotype: It may be a read error: a sequence one base away is much more abundant. This chain connects TRBV3-1 to TRBJ2-7; either TRBD1 or TRBD2 may supply D (5 bases each). Trimming shortened V by 0 bases and J by 7 bases, and 10 bases separated the two germline ends. The CDR3 runs 13 residues. The germline V gene encodes CDR1 LGHDT and CDR2 YNNKEL (reference sequence). The CDR3 spells CASSQDRDEEQYF. DNA for the CDR3: TGTGCCAGCAGCCAAGATAGGGACGAAGAGCAGTACTTC.

This clonotype appeared many times. This CDR3 is CASSSTANTGELFF. In nucleotides, the CDR3 is TGTGCCAGCAGCTCGACGGCGAACACCGGGGAGCTGTTTTTT. The gene calls are TRBV7-3 and TRBJ2-2; no reliable D call. Germline CDR1 is SGHTA and CDR2 is FQGTGA. The CDR3 consists of 14 residues. The V gene lost 4 bases and the J gene lost 0 bases, with 6 bases spanning the gap.

This clonotype has a count of ten or more. The V gene is TRBV29-1, the J gene TRBJ2-7, with 8 nucleotides matching TRBD2. Germline trimming cut 6 bases from V and 7 bases from J; bases unmatched to any gene: 11. The CDR3 is 13 amino acids. Per germline, CDR1 SQVTM and CDR2 ANQGSEA. The CDR3 DNA sequence: TGCAGCGTACGGGGGGGACCGCCGGATGAGCAGTACTTC. This gives the protein CSVRGGPPDEQYF.